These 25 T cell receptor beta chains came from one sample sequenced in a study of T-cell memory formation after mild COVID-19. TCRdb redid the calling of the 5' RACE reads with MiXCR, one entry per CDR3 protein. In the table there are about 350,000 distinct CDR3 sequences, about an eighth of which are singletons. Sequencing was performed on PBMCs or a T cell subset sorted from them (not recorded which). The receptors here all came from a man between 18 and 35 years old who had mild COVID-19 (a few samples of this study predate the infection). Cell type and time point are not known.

The CDR3 here is CASSVAPGVVRETQYF. CDR3 DNA sequence: TGTGCCAGCAGCGTAGCTCCCGGGGTCGTGAGAGAGACCCAGTACTTC. The V call is TRBV9, the J call TRBJ2-5, with D possibly TRBD2 on 5 matching bases. Germline CDR1 and CDR2: SGDLS and YYNGEE. CDR3 length: 16 amino acids. Trimming took 0 bases from V and 4 from J, leaving 16 bases between them.

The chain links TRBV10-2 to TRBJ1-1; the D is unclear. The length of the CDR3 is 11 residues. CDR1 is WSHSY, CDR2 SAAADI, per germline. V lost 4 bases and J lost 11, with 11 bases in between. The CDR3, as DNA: TGCGCCAGCAGTGCCCTGGCGGGGGCTTTCTTT. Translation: CASSALAGAFF.

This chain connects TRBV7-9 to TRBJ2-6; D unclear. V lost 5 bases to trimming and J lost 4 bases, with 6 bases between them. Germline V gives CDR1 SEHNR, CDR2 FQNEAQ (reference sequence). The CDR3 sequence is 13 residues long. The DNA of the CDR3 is TGTGCCAGCAGCCCACAGGGGGCCAACGTCCTGACTTTC. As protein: CASSPQGANVLTF.

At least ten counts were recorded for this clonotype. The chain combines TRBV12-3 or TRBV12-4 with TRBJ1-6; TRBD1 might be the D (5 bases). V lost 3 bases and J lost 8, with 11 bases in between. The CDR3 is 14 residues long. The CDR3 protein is CASSFYGGDSPLHF. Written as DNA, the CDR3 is TGTGCCAGCAGTTTCTATGGGGGGGATTCACCCCTCCACTTT.

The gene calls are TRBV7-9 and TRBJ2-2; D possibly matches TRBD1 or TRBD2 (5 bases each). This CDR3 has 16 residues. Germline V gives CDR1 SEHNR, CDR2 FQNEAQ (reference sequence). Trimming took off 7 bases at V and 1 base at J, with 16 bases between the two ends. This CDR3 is CASMSEGSMNTGELFF. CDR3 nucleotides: TGTGCCAGCATGAGTGAGGGGTCCATGAACACCGGGGAGCTGTTTTTT.

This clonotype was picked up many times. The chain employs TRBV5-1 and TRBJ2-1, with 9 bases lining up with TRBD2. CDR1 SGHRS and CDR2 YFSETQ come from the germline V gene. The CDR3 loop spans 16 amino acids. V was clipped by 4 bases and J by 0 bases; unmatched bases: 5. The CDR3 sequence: CASSDSGGSSYNEQFF. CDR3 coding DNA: TGCGCCAGCAGCGATAGCGGGGGCAGCTCCTACAATGAGCAGTTCTTC.

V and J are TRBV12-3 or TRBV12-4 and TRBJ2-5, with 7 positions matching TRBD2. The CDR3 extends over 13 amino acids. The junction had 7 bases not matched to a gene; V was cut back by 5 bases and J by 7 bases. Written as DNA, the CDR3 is TGTGCCAGCAGTGGGACTACCCCAGGGACCCAGTACTTC. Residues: CASSGTTPGTQYF.

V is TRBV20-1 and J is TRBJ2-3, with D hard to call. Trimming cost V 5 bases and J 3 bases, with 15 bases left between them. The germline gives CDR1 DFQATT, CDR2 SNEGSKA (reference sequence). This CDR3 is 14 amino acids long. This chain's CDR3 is CSALGYPGTDTQYF. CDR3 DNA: TGCAGTGCTCTGGGCTATCCGGGTACAGATACGCAGTATTTT.

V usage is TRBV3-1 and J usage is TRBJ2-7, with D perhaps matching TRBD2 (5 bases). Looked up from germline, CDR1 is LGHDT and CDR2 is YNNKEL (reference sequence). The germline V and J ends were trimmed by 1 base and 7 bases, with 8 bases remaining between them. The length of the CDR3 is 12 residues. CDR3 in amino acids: CASSQGSGEQYF. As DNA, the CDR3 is TGTGCCAGCAGCCAAGGTTCGGGGGAGCAGTACTTC.

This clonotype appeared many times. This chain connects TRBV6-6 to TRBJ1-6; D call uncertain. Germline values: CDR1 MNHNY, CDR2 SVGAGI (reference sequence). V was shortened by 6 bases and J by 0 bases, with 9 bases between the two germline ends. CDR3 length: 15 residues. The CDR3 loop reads CASRTESSYNSPLHF. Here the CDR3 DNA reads TGTGCCAGCAGAACCGAAAGCTCCTATAATTCACCCCTCCACTTT.

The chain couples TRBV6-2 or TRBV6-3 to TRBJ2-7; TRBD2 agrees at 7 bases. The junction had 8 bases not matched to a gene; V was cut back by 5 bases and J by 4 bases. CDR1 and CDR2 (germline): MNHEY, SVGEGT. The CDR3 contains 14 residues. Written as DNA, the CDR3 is TGTGCCAGCAGTACAACTAGCGCCAGATACGAGCAGTACGTC. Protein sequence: CASSTTSARYEQYV.

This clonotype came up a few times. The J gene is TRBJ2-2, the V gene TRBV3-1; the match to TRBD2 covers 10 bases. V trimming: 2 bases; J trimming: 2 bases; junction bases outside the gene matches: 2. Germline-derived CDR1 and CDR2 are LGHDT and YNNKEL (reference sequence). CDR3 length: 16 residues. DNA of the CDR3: TGTGCCAGCAGCCAAATACTAGCGGGAAACACCGGGGAGCTGTTTTTT. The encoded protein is CASSQILAGNTGELFF.

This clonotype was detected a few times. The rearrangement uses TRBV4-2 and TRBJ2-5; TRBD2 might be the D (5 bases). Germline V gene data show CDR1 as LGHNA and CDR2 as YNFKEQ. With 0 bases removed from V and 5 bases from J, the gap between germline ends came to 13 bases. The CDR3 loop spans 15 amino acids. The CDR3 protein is CASSQDSLAAETQYF. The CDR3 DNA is TGTGCCAGCAGCCAAGATTCTCTAGCCGCCGAGACCCAGTACTTC.

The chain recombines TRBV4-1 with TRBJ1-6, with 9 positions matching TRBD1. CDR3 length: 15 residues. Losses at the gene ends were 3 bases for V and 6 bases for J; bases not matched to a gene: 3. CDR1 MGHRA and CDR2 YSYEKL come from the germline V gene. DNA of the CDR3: TGCGCCAGCAGCCAGCAGGACAGGGGTAATTCACCCCTCCACTTT. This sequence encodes CASSQQDRGNSPLHF.

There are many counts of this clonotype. CDR3 loop: CASSYGLDRMAGNTIYF. In DNA form, the CDR3 reads TGTGCCAGCAGTTACGGGTTAGACAGGATGGCTGGAAACACCATATATTTT. This chain joins TRBV6-6 and TRBJ1-3; D might be TRBD1 (6 bases). The CDR3 covers 17 residues. Germline lookup yields CDR1 MNHNY and CDR2 SVGAGI (reference sequence). The ends were cut back, 2 bases at V and 2 bases at J, with 16 bases in the middle.

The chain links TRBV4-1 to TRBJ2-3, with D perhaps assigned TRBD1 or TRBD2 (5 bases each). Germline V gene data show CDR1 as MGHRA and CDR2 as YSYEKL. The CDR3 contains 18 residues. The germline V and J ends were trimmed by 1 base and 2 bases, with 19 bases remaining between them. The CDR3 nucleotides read TGCGCCAGCAGCCAAGTGCCTCGAGGGGCTGGCCACACAGATACGCAGTATTTT. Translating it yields CASSQVPRGAGHTDTQYF.

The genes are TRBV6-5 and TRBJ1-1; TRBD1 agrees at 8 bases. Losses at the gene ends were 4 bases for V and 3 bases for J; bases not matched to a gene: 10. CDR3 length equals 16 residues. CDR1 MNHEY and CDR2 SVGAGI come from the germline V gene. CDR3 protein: CASSSGQGFGYTEAFF. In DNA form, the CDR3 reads TGTGCCAGCAGTTCTGGACAGGGTTTTGGTTACACTGAAGCTTTCTTT.

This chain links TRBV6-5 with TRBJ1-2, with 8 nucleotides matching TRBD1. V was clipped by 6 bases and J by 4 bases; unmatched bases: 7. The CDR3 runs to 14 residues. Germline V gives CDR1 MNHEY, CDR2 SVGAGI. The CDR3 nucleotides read TGTGCCAGCAGCCAGGACAGGGCTCGCTATGGCTACACCTTC. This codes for CASSQDRARYGYTF.

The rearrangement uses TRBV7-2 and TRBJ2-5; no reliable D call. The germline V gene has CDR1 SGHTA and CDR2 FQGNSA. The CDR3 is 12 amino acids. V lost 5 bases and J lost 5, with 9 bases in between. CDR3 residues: CASSQMGETQYF. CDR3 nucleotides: TGTGCCAGCAGCCAAATGGGGGAGACCCAGTACTTC. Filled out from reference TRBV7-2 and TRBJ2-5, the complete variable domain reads GAGVSQSPSNKVTEKGKDVELRCDPISGHTALYWYRQSLGQGLEFLIYFQGNSAPDKSGLPSDRFSAERTGGSVSTLTIQRTQQEDSAVYLCASSQMGETQYFGPGTRLLVL.

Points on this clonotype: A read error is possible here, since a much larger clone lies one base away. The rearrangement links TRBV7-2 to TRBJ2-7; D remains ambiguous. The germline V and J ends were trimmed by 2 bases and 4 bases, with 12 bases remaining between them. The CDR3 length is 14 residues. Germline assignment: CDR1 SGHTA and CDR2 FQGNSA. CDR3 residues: CASSLSPLSYEQYF. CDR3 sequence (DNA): TGTGCCAGCAGCTTAAGTCCTCTAAGTTACGAGCAGTACTTC.

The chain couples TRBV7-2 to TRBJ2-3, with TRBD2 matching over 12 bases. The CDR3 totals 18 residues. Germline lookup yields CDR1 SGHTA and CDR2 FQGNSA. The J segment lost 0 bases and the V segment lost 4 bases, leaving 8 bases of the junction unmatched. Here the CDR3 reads CASSSGLAGVPSTDTQYF. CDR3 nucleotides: TGTGCCAGCAGCTCGGGACTAGCGGGCGTTCCTAGCACAGATACGCAGTATTTT.

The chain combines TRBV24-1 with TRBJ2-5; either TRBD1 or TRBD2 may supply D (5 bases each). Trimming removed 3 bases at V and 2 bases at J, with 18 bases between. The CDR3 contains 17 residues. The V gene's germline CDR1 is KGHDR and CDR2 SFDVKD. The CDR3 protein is CATSDGGSVGGQETQYF. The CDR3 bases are TGTGCCACCAGTGATGGGGGAAGCGTGGGCGGACAAGAGACCCAGTACTTC.

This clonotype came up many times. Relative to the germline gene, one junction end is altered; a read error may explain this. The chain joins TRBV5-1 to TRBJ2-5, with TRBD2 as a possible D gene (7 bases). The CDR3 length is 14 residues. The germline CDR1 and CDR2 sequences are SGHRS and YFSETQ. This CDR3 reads CASSLGGGQETQYF. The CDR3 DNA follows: TGTGCCAGCAGCTTGGGAGGGGGCCAAGAGACCCAGTACTTC.

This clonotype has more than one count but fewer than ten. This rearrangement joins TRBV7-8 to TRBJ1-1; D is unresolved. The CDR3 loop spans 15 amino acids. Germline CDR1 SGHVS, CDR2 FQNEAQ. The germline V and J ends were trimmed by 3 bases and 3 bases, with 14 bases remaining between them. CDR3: CASSLFRDGYTEAFF. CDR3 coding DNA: TGTGCCAGCAGCTTGTTTAGGGATGGGTACACTGAAGCTTTCTTT. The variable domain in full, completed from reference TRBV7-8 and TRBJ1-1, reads GAGVSQSPRYKVAKRGQDVALRCDPISGHVSLFWYQQALGQGPEFLTYFQNEAQLDKSGLPSDRFFAERPEGSVSTLKIQRTQQEDSAVYLCASSLFRDGYTEAFFGQGTRLTVV.

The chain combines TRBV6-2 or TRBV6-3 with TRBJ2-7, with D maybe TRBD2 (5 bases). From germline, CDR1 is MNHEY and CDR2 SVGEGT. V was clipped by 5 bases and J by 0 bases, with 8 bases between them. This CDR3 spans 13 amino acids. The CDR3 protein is CASSREDSYEQYV. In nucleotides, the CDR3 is TGTGCCAGCAGTCGGGAAGACTCCTACGAGCAGTACGTC.